The 30 T cell receptor beta chains given below trace back to one sample, sequenced in a study of blood T cells in healthy people across ages. Next came a second PCR, run for roughly 6 to 11 cycles, which used a sample-barcoded 5' primer along with a J-beta primer mix. One entry per CDR3 protein results from TCRdb running MiXCR on the 5' RACE reads. The sample holds approximately 1,000,000 distinct CDR3 sequences, roughly two fifths seen once. Sequenced input: blood. These TCRs come from a man younger than 35 in good health.

On this clonotype: The junction and the germline gene differ at one end; a read error may be behind it. J is TRBJ2-4 and V is TRBV5-8, with TRBD2 matching over 7 bases. The CDR3 has 14 residues. In germline, CDR1 is SGHTS, CDR2 YDEGEE. CDR3: CASNGGLAKNIRYF. The CDR3 coding sequence is TGTGCCAGCAACGGGGGGTTAGCCAAAAACATTCGGTACTTC.

This clonotype was counted only a few times. J is TRBJ1-2 and V is TRBV6-1; maybe TRBD1 (5 bases). CDR1 MNHNS and CDR2 SASEGT come from the germline V gene. The V end was cut by 5 bases, the J end by 7 bases, with 17 bases between. This CDR3 has 14 amino acids. CDR3 DNA: TGTGCCAGCAGTCCCTCCGGCCCGAGGGGTGGCTACACCTTC. It yields the protein CASSPSGPRGGYTF.

The table lists this clonotype with a count of one. The chain carries TRBV9 and TRBJ2-2; 8 bases map to TRBD2. The germline V gene has CDR1 SGDLS and CDR2 YYNGEE. The CDR3 sequence is 17 residues long. J was trimmed by 1 base and V by 3 bases; bases with no gene match: 8. The CDR3 protein is CASSARTSGLNTGELFF. The DNA for the CDR3 is TGTGCCAGCAGCGCCCGAACTAGCGGTCTGAACACCGGGGAGCTGTTTTTT.

This clonotype was found once. The gene calls are TRBV28 and TRBJ2-2, with TRBD1 matching over 7 bases. V shed 5 bases and J 5 bases; nucleotides not matched to a gene: 23. Germline CDR1 and CDR2: MDHEN and SYDVKM. This CDR3 is 20 amino acids long. DNA of the CDR3: TGTGCCAGCAGTCCAGGCGACAGGGTGGATTGGGGTGGAAAAACCGGGGAGCTGTTTTTT. Translation: CASSPGDRVDWGGKTGELFF.

This chain uses TRBV24-1 with TRBJ1-5; 7 bases map to TRBD1. Trimming at V came to 12 bases and at J to 3 bases, leaving 7 bases not matched to a gene. Germline V CDR1 and CDR2: KGHDR, SFDVKD. The CDR3 is 13 amino acids. The CDR3 bases are TGTGCCGGACAGGAGGGATTCAATCAGCCCCAGCATTTT. Amino acids: CAGQEGFNQPQHF.

The chain couples TRBV6-2 or TRBV6-3 to TRBJ2-5, with D maybe TRBD2 (6 bases). V was trimmed by 5 bases and J by 4 bases, leaving 11 bases between them. This CDR3 has 13 amino acids. Germline V gives CDR1 MNHEY, CDR2 SVGEGT. CDR3 amino acids: CASSRAGRETQYF. CDR3 nucleotides: TGTGCCAGCAGTCGAGCGGGTCGAGAGACCCAGTACTTC.

This clonotype was counted ten times or more. The CDR3 reads CAITRQGYGYTF. The CDR3 DNA is TGTGCCATCACTAGACAGGGGTATGGCTACACCTTC. The chain combines TRBV10-3 with TRBJ1-2; 8 positions agree with TRBD1. Per germline, CDR1 ENHRY and CDR2 SYGVKD. CDR3 length equals 12 residues. V trimming: 7 bases; J trimming: 5 bases; junction bases outside the gene matches: 3.

This clonotype was observed a handful of times. This sequence joins TRBV10-3 and TRBJ1-6; 9 bases match TRBD1. Germline V gene data show CDR1 as ENHRY and CDR2 as SYGVKD. The CDR3 runs 16 residues. Germline trimming cut 10 bases from V and 5 bases from J; bases unmatched to any gene: 12. This CDR3 reads CASRDRAGTNNSPLHF. CDR3 nucleotide sequence: TGTGCCAGCCGGGACAGGGCAGGGACAAATAATTCACCCCTCCACTTT.

The chain has TRBV7-9 and TRBJ2-1; TRBD2 aligns across 8 bases. Germline CDR1 SEHNR, CDR2 FQNEAQ (reference sequence). The CDR3 extends over 16 amino acids. Trimming at V came to 1 base and at J to 2 bases, leaving 4 bases not matched to a gene. The CDR3 reads CASSLVGGAPYNEQFF. DNA for the CDR3: TGTGCCAGCAGCTTAGTCGGGGGGGCACCCTACAATGAGCAGTTCTTC.

The CDR3 reads CASSPKTAGSYNEQFF. The CDR3 DNA sequence: TGCGCCAGCAGCCCTAAGACAGCCGGCTCCTACAATGAGCAGTTCTTC. The chain has TRBV5-1 and TRBJ2-1; a weak D match, TRBD1 (5 bases). The germline V and J ends were trimmed by 4 bases and 0 bases, with 14 bases remaining between them. Germline CDR1 reads SGHRS; CDR2 reads YFSETQ. The CDR3 extends over 16 amino acids. Combining the CDR3 with reference TRBV5-1 and TRBJ2-1 gives the whole variable domain KAGVTQTPRYLIKTRGQQVTLSCSPISGHRSVSWYQQTPGQGLQFLFEYFSETQRNKGNFPGRFSGRQFSNSRSEMNVSTLELGDSALYLCASSPKTAGSYNEQFFGPGTRLTVL.

In this sample, this clonotype turned up a few times. The V gene is TRBV20-1, the J gene TRBJ1-4; 11 nucleotides agree with TRBD1. CDR1 and CDR2 (germline): DFQATT, SNEGSKA (reference sequence). Germline trimming cut 0 bases from V and 5 bases from J; bases unmatched to any gene: 5. The CDR3 has 16 residues. The DNA of the CDR3 is TGCAGTGCTAGAGAAACATGGGACAGGGGGAATGAAAAACTGTTTTTT. It specifies CSARETWDRGNEKLFF.

In this sample, this clonotype turned up a few times. The chain has TRBV12-3 or TRBV12-4 and TRBJ2-3; D is perhaps TRBD1 (6 bases). V lost 7 bases and J 9 bases, leaving 14 bases between the germline ends. The CDR3 totals 12 residues. The CDR3 DNA is TGTGCCAGCACTCAAACAGGGAGAACGCAGTATTTT. As protein: CASTQTGRTQYF.

The V call is TRBV25-1, the J call TRBJ2-5; D perhaps matches TRBD1 (5 bases). Germline V gene lookup returns CDR1 MGHDK and CDR2 SYGVNS. This CDR3 spans 15 amino acids. V dropped 3 bases and J dropped 5 bases, with 16 bases sitting between them. The CDR3 loop is CASSDGASQRETQYF. DNA of the CDR3: TGTGCCAGCAGTGATGGGGCTTCCCAAAGGGAGACCCAGTACTTC.

This chain connects TRBV15 to TRBJ2-1; D not resolved. Per germline, CDR1 LNHNV and CDR2 YYDKDF (reference sequence). V was clipped by 6 bases and J by 8 bases, with 11 bases between them. The CDR3 covers 12 residues. This CDR3 reads CATRVTDDEQFF. CDR3 nucleotide sequence: TGTGCCACCAGGGTCACTGACGATGAGCAGTTCTTC. The entire variable domain, with the rest obtained from reference TRBV15 and TRBJ2-1, is as follows: DAMVIQNPRYQVTQFGKPVTLSCSQTLNHNVMYWYQQKSSQAPKLLFHYYDKDFNNEADTPDNFQSRRPNTSFCFLDIRSPGLGDTAMYLCATRVTDDEQFFGPGTRLTVL.

The gene calls are TRBV29-1 and TRBJ1-2; 9 nucleotides line up with TRBD1. The CDR3 is made up of 14 amino acids. Germline V CDR1 and CDR2: SQVTM, ANQGSEA. The V segment lost 6 bases and the J segment 9 bases; nucleotides outside the gene matches: 14. The CDR3: CSVDKGQGDSSYTF. CDR3 coding DNA: TGCAGCGTGGATAAGGGACAGGGCGATTCAAGCTACACCTTC.

Concerning this clonotype: An end of the junction does not agree with germline; a read error may underlie this. The chain employs TRBV20-1 and TRBJ2-7; TRBD1 is a possible D gene (6 bases). The V gene's germline CDR1 is DFQATT and CDR2 SNEGSKA (reference sequence). The CDR3 length is 14 residues. The CDR3: CSTRDPRQDYEQYF. CDR3 sequence (DNA): TGCAGTACTAGAGATCCGAGACAGGACTACGAGCAGTACTTC.

The J gene is TRBJ2-1, the V gene TRBV7-3; 8 bases line up with TRBD1. V trimming: 4 bases; J trimming: 1 base; junction bases outside the gene matches: 9. Per the germline V gene, CDR1 is SGHTA and CDR2 is FQGTGA. CDR3 length: 17 amino acids. This CDR3 reads CASSSQGGTGSYNEQFF. The CDR3 DNA sequence: TGTGCCAGCAGCTCCCAAGGCGGGACAGGATCCTACAATGAGCAGTTCTTC.

The chain couples TRBV6-5 to TRBJ2-2, with 8 nucleotides matching TRBD1. This CDR3 contains 16 residues. Germline assignment: CDR1 MNHEY and CDR2 SVGAGI. The ends lost 6 bases at V and 3 bases at J; junction bases unmatched: 9. The CDR3 protein is CASRTDRGRYTGELFF. The CDR3 nucleotides read TGTGCCAGCAGAACCGACAGGGGTCGATACACCGGGGAGCTGTTTTTT.

This clonotype was found a few times. The chain carries TRBV6-5 and TRBJ1-5; 7 bases line up with TRBD1. The CDR3 runs to 15 residues. Looked up from germline, CDR1 is MNHEY and CDR2 is SVGAGI. J was trimmed by 3 bases and V by 4 bases; bases with no gene match: 6. CDR3 nucleotides: TGTGCCAGCAGTTCACAGGGGCCAATCAATCAGCCCCAGCATTTT. Its translation: CASSSQGPINQPQHF.

The chain recombines TRBV5-1 with TRBJ1-1, with D perhaps matching TRBD1 (5 bases). V lost 5 bases and J 1 base, leaving 15 bases between the germline ends. CDR1 and CDR2 from the germline V gene are SGHRS and YFSETQ. CDR3 length: 15 amino acids. CDR3 DNA sequence: TGCGCCAGCAGAGCTTCTACAGGAACGAACACTGAAGCTTTCTTT. Its protein is CASRASTGTNTEAFF.

The V call is TRBV2, the J call TRBJ1-6; the D is unclear. Trimming cost V 8 bases and J 5 bases, with 10 bases left between them. There are 13 residues in the CDR3. The germline CDR1 and CDR2 sequences are SNHLY and FYNNEI. CDR3 sequence: CASEGRNNSPLHF. CDR3 coding DNA: TGTGCCAGCGAAGGTCGAAATAATTCACCCCTCCACTTT.

A note on this clonotype: The junction departs from the called germline gene at one end, perhaps through a read error. The CDR3 region has the DNA TGCGCCAGCTCAAGGGGGACTAGCGAGGGACGACAGATCTTC. This sequence encodes CASSRGTSEGRQIF. V usage is TRBV5-1 and J usage is TRBJ2-1; 10 bases align to TRBD2. In germline, CDR1 is SGHRS, CDR2 YFSETQ. CDR3 length: 14 amino acids.

The chain carries TRBV5-1 and TRBJ2-7, with a weak D call TRBD1 (5 bases). With 1 base removed from V and 0 bases from J, the gap between germline ends came to 17 bases. Germline V gene data show CDR1 as SGHRS and CDR2 as YFSETQ. The CDR3 length is 17 residues. As DNA, the CDR3 is TGCGCCAGCAGCTTGCGATATAGACAGCATAGCTCCTACGAGCAGTACTTC. It encodes CASSLRYRQHSSYEQYF.

As concerns this clonotype: The junction and the germline gene differ at one end; a read error may be behind it. The chain carries TRBV5-1 and TRBJ1-1; 7 positions agree with TRBD1. The CDR3 length is 14 residues. Germline-derived CDR1 and CDR2 are SGHRS and YFSETQ. As DNA, the CDR3 is TGCGTCAGCAGCTATGGCAGGGGGGACACTGAAGCTTTCTTT. Its translation is CVSSYGRGDTEAFF.

In this sample, this clonotype turned up a few times. The chain has TRBV2 and TRBJ2-2; D uncertain. CDR3 size: 14 residues. Germline V CDR1 and CDR2: SNHLY, FYNNEI. V was cut by 6 bases and J by 0 bases, with 8 bases left in between. CDR3 sequence reads: CASSETTNTGELFF. The CDR3 region has the DNA TGTGCCAGCAGCGAGACAACGAACACCGGGGAGCTGTTTTTT.

This clonotype occurred a few times. In DNA form, the CDR3 reads TGCAGTGCTAGGGTACCTCGGGGTGAGCAGTTCTTC. Encoded protein: CSARVPRGEQFF. V usage is TRBV20-1 and J usage is TRBJ2-1; tentatively, D is TRBD2 (5 bases). The germline CDR1 and CDR2 sequences are DFQATT and SNEGSKA (reference sequence). The CDR3 sequence is 12 residues long. V lost 3 bases and J lost 9, with 12 bases in between.

The table lists this clonotype with a few counts. CDR3 in amino acids: CSAKRTGQETQYF. The CDR3 nucleotides are TGCAGTGCTAAACGGACAGGCCAAGAGACCCAGTACTTC. This chain joins TRBV20-1 and TRBJ2-5, with 7 bases fitting TRBD1. Germline V gene lookup returns CDR1 DFQATT and CDR2 SNEGSKA (reference sequence). This CDR3 comprises 13 residues. V shed 4 bases, J shed 1 base, and the junction held 3 bases outside the gene matches.

CDR3 sequence: CASSPTTLAVPEAFF. CDR3 coding DNA: TGTGCCAGCAGTCCAACCACCTTGGCGGTCCCTGAAGCTTTCTTT. The chain is built from TRBV9 and TRBJ1-1; the D is unclear. Trimming shortened V by 5 bases and J by 6 bases, and 20 bases separated the two germline ends. Germline V CDR1 and CDR2: SGDLS, YYNGEE. The CDR3 is 15 residues long. Supplemented by reference TRBV9 and TRBJ1-1, the full variable domain reads DSGVTQTPKHLITATGQRVTLRCSPRSGDLSVYWYQQSLDQGLQFLIQYYNGEERAKGNILERFSAQQFPDLHSELNLSSLELGDSALYFCASSPTTLAVPEAFFGQGTRLTVV.

The gene calls are TRBV4-3 and TRBJ2-2; D gene uncertain. V lost 1 base to trimming and J lost 3 bases, with 18 bases between them. The germline gives CDR1 LGHNA, CDR2 YSLEER. CDR3 length: 18 residues. The CDR3 sequence is CASSQVLRFSRDTGELFF. Written as DNA, the CDR3 is TGCGCCAGCAGCCAAGTCTTGAGATTCTCAAGGGACACCGGGGAGCTGTTTTTT.

This chain's CDR3 is CASSPGENQPQHF. CDR3 in DNA: TGTGCCAGCAGTCCAGGGGAGAATCAGCCCCAGCATTTT. The chain combines TRBV6-5 with TRBJ1-5, with D maybe TRBD1 (6 bases). Trimming took off 5 bases at V and 4 bases at J, with 9 bases between the two ends. The CDR3 runs 13 residues. Germline CDR1 reads MNHEY; CDR2 reads SVGAGI.